This TCR beta chain was recorded in a study of blood T cell repertoires in COVID-19. The V and J ends lost 6 bases and 4 bases respectively, with 19 bases between them. This CDR3 has 16 amino acids. Germline-derived CDR1 and CDR2 are SGHTS and YDEGEE. Produced via immunoSEQ multiplex PCR; TCRdb's table is partial and in-frame only. In the table there are under 200,000 clones, less than 90% of which are singletons. The TCR comes from a woman aged 25 to 45 who had been exposed to COVID-19. Material for sequencing was PBMCs or T cells enriched from blood (not recorded which). This chain joins TRBV5-8 and TRBJ1-4; tentative D call: TRBD1 (5 bases). The CDR3 region is CASKRPRGDVNEKLFF. DNA for the CDR3: TGTGCCAGCAAACGGCCCCGGGGGGACGTTAATGAAAAACTGTTTTTT. Based on the CDR3 plus reference TRBV5-8 and TRBJ1-4, the full variable domain is EAGVTQSPTHLIKTRGQQATLRCSPISGHTSVYWYQQALGLGLQFLLWYDEGEERNRGNFPPRFSGRQFPNYSSELNVNALELEDSALYLCASKRPRGDVNEKLFFGSGTQLSVL.